These T cell receptor beta chains were read from a single sample in a study of cytomegalovirus exposure and HLA in healthy donors. Measured with immunoSEQ multiplex PCR; TCRdb has only the in-frame clones, and not every one. The sample lists over 200,000 clones, roughly 87% seen once, with around 5.4% in the top ten. Source material: PBMCs. The source is a woman aged 40 to 49 in good health and CMV-seropositive. Both conserved end residues are part of each CDR3. A D gene is named only where the DNA matches it firmly. Some rows mark clone size as missing; the rest say once, few, many or name a class of expanded clone.

15,TRBD2,TRBV15,-,TRBJ2-1,TGTGCCACCAGCAGAACGAGCGGGAGTGTCAATGAGCAGTTCTTC,CATSRTSGSVNEQFF
14,-,TRBV7-2,-,TRBJ1-1,TGTGCCAGCAGCTTCTTCCAGGGAAACACTGAAGCTTTCTTT,CASSFFQGNTEAFF
16,TRBD2,TRBV7-2,-,TRBJ2-7,TGTGCCAGCAGCCGGAAACTAGCGGGGGGGCCTGGCGAGCAGTACTTC,CASSRKLAGGPGEQYF
16,-,TRBV27,once,TRBJ2-2,TGTGCCAGCAGTTTAAGGGCAGGGATTAGCACCGGGGAGCTGTTTTTT,CASSLRAGISTGELFF
14,-,TRBV29-1,-,TRBJ2-1,TGCAGCGTTGAAGAGCGGGCCACCCACAATGAGCAGTTCTTC,CSVEERATHNEQFF
14,-,TRBV7-9,few,TRBJ2-6,TGTGCCCCAGTCCCGAAATCTGGGGCCAACGTCCTGACTTTC,CAPVPKSGANVLTF
15,TRBD2,TRBV7-9,few,TRBJ2-7,TGTGCCAGCAGGCCCACTAGCGTCATAAACCACGAGCAGTACTTC,CASRPTSVINHEQYF
15,-,TRBV6-6,-,TRBJ2-1,TGTGCCAGCAGTTACCGGGGAAGCTCCTACAATGAGCAGTTCTTC,CASSYRGSSYNEQFF
14,-,TRBV5-6,-,TRBJ2-7,TGTGCCAGCAGCGGATGGGACACGTCCTACGGGCAGTACTTC,CASSGWDTSYGQYF
14,-,TRBV4-1,-,TRBJ1-1,TGCGCCAGCAGCCAAGATCCAGGATCCACTGAAGCTTTCTTT,CASSQDPGSTEAFF
15,TRBD1,TRBV12-5,-,TRBJ1-1,TGTGCTAGTGGTTTGGACGGGACAGTTGGCACTGAAGCTTTCTTT,CASGLDGTVGTEAFF
14,-,TRBV30,-,TRBJ2-7,TGCGCCTGGAGTCCCTGGGGCAGCTCCTACGAGCAGTACTTC,CAWSPWGSSYEQYF
15,TRBD1,TRBV19,-,TRBJ2-1,TGTGCCAGTAGTAGGGACAGGGCCCCCTACAATGAGCAGTTCTTC,CASSRDRAPYNEQFF
15,TRBD2,TRBV19,-,TRBJ2-5,TGTGCCAGTAGTCTAGTAGCGGGGGGCCAGGAGACCCAGTACTTC,CASSLVAGGQETQYF
15,-,TRBV19,-,TRBJ1-1,TGTGCCAGTAGTATAGATACAGGGTTGGACACTGAAGCTTTCTTT,CASSIDTGLDTEAFF
15,-,TRBV6-1,-,TRBJ1-2,TGTGCCAGCAGTGAGGGTCAGGGTTGGCTTTATGGCTACACCTTC,CASSEGQGWLYGYTF
15,-,TRBV10-1,-,TRBJ2-3,TGCGCCAGCAGTGAGTCGAGTGCGGGGACAGATACGCAGTATTTT,CASSESSAGTDTQYF
14,-,TRBV30,once,TRBJ1-2,TGTGCCTGGAGTCCTAATGGCGGGTTCTATGGCTACACCTTC,CAWSPNGGFYGYTF
15,TRBD1,TRBV6-1,-,TRBJ1-5,TGTGCCAGCAGCGCGGGACAGAATAGCAATCAGCCCCAGCATTTT,CASSAGQNSNQPQHF
15,TRBD1,TRBV6-1,-,TRBJ1-2,TGTGCCAGCAGCGAACCGGGACAGGGCACCTCTGGCTACACCTTC,CASSEPGQGTSGYTF
14,-,TRBV7-2,-,TRBJ1-1,TGTGCCAGCAGCTTAGCCTCTCGGGACACTGAAGCTTTCTTT,CASSLASRDTEAFF
15,-,TRBV29-1,-,TRBJ2-1,TGCAGCTTTTCCTTGGGACTGGCAGTCTACAATGAGCAGTTCTTC,CSFSLGLAVYNEQFF
14,TRBD1,TRBV6-6,-,TRBJ2-2,TGTGCCAGCAGTCGGGACAGGACCACCGGGGAGCTGTTTTTT,CASSRDRTTGELFF
13,-,TRBV19,-,TRBJ2-2,TGTGCCAGTAGCTTACAGGGCGGCGGGGAGCTGTTTTTT,CASSLQGGGELFF
14,TRBD1,TRBV7-3,once,TRBJ2-7,TGTGCCAGCAGCCTGCCGGGACAGGGTGACGAGCAGTACTTC,CASSLPGQGDEQYF
17,-,TRBV4-2,-,TRBJ2-7,TGTGCCAGCAGCCCTCAAGTAGGTTCCGGGGTCCCCTACGAGCAGTACTTC,CASSPQVGSGVPYEQYF
14,TRBD1,TRBV28,once,TRBJ1-3,TGTGCCACTTCACAGGGGATCTCTGGAAACACCATATATTTT,CATSQGISGNTIYF
17,TRBD1,TRBV5-6,-,TRBJ1-3,TGTGCCAGCAGCTTATTCCGACGACAGGGGTTAGGAGACACCATATATTTT,CASSLFRRQGLGDTIYF
16,-,TRBV6-5,-,TRBJ2-1,TGTGCCAGCAGTTTCTCTACAGGGCAATCGTACAATGAGCAGTTCTTC,CASSFSTGQSYNEQFF
18,-,TRBV7-9,-,TRBJ2-6,TGTTCCAGCAGCCGACTACTACAGGGTTTTTCTGGGGCCAACGTCCTGACTTTC,CSSSRLLQGFSGANVLTF
12,-,TRBV6-5,-,TRBJ2-7,TGTGCCAGCAGCAGGCAGGGGAACGAGCAGTACTTC,CASSRQGNEQYF